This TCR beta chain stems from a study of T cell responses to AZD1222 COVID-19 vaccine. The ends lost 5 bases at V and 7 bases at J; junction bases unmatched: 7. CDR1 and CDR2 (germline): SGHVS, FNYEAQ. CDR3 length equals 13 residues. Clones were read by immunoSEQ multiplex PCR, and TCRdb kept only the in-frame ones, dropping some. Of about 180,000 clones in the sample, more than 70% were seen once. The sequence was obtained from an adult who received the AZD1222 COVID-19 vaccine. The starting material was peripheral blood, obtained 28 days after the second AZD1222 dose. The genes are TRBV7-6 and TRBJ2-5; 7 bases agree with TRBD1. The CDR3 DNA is TGTGCCAGCAGCCTCAGGGGGTCCGGGACCCAGTACTTC. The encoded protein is CASSLRGSGTQYF.